This passage covers 22 T cell receptor beta chains from one sample sequenced in a study of tumor-infiltrating lymphocytes in primary liver carcinoma. A primer matching the constant region was used to make TCR beta cDNA from approximately 0.55 ug of total RNA. ARM-PCR, slightly modified, supplied the TCR beta libraries through three nested multiplex PCR rounds. The first two PCR rounds used TRBV1-TRBV30 primers with a Cbeta primer, nine to ten cycles each. TCRdb called the multiplex PCR reads again in MiXCR, with one record for every CDR3 protein. Of 300,000 to 400,000 distinct CDR3 sequences listed, around three fifths were seen once; the top ten hold roughly 8.6%. Germline DNA was extracted alongside blood RNA, which was obtained from unsorted whole blood. The sample comprised peripheral blood. Source of these receptors: a man between 40 and 49 years old with primary liver carcinoma and hepatitis B virus infection.

A note on this clonotype: This clone may be a read error of a much larger clone one base away. The chain has TRBV6-5 and TRBJ1-1; possibly TRBD1 for D (6 bases). Germline assignment: CDR1 MNHEY and CDR2 SVGAGI. The length of the CDR3 is 13 residues. The CDR3 DNA sequence: TGTGCCAACAGTTACTTAGGACAGAATGAAGCTTTCTTT. This translates into CANSYLGQNEAFF.

This rearrangement joins TRBV11-2 to TRBJ2-3, with 11 bases fitting TRBD2. Trimming at V came to 4 bases and at J to 6 bases, leaving 9 bases not matched to a gene. Germline lookup yields CDR1 SGHAT and CDR2 FQNNGV. The CDR3 consists of 16 residues. CDR3 loop: CASSSRGSGRGDTQYF. CDR3 nucleotides: TGTGCCAGCAGCTCACGGGGTAGCGGGAGGGGCGATACGCAGTATTTT.

The genes are TRBV6-6 and TRBJ2-7; no reliable D call. The V gene's germline CDR1 is MNHNY and CDR2 SVGAGI (reference sequence). Trimming took 4 bases from V and 13 from J, leaving 20 bases between them. This CDR3 has 13 residues. The CDR3 is CASSSSTVGEHYF. The CDR3 region has the DNA TGTGCCAGCAGTTCCAGTACGGTTGGCGAACATTACTTC.

With regard to this clonotype: A junction boundary mismatches the germline segment, possibly from a read error. The chain employs TRBV10-3 and TRBJ2-7, with 12 nucleotides matching TRBD1. The germline V gene has CDR1 ENHRY and CDR2 SYGVKD. The CDR3 covers 15 residues. In DNA, the CDR3 is TGTGCCATCATTGAGTCCGGGACAGGGGGCGGCGAGCAGTACTTC. It specifies CAIIESGTGGGEQYF.

On this clonotype: Since a much larger clone is just one base distant, this may be a read error. The genes are TRBV12-3 or TRBV12-4 and TRBJ2-2; 9 nucleotides align to TRBD1. The junction had 13 bases not matched to a gene; V was cut back by 7 bases and J by 7 bases. The CDR3 runs 16 residues. CDR3 amino acids: CASNLGTGRLFGELFF. The CDR3, as DNA: TGTGCCAGCAACCTCGGGACAGGGAGGTTGTTCGGGGAGCTGTTTTTT.

For this clonotype: This sequence may be a read error, since a much larger clone differs from it by one base. CDR3 in amino acids: CASSNNGVSPTEAFF. DNA for the CDR3: TGTGCCAGCAGTAACAACGGGGTGTCCCCCACTGAAGCTTTCTTT. The chain is built from TRBV6-5 and TRBJ1-1; D remains ambiguous. Trimming shortened V by 5 bases and J by 4 bases, and 17 bases separated the two germline ends. Germline V lookup: CDR1 MNHEY, CDR2 SVGAGI. The CDR3 extends over 15 amino acids.

This clonotype was detected many times. The V gene is TRBV11-3, the J gene TRBJ2-2; 9 bases agree with TRBD1. CDR3 size: 14 residues. Looked up from germline, CDR1 is SGHNT and CDR2 is YENEEA. V lost 6 bases, J lost 7 bases, and 6 bases stayed unmatched. CDR3 loop: CASSSQGAGGELFF. For the CDR3, the DNA is TGTGCCAGCAGTTCACAGGGGGCTGGCGGGGAGCTGTTTTTT.

This clonotype came up many times. This chain joins TRBV4-3 and TRBJ1-6; D is possibly TRBD1 (6 bases). CDR1 and CDR2 (germline): LGHNA, YSLEER. V shed 0 bases and J shed 1 base, with 19 bases lying between them. This CDR3 is built from 20 residues. Here the CDR3 reads CASSQDLQGQGSSYNSPLHF. As DNA, the CDR3 is TGCGCCAGCAGCCAAGATCTCCAAGGGCAGGGGTCGTCCTATAATTCACCCCTCCACTTT.

With respect to this clonotype: A much larger clone sits a single nucleotide away, making a read error possible. The rearrangement joins TRBV6-2 or TRBV6-3 to TRBJ2-1; possible D gene TRBD2, 6 bases. Germline-derived CDR1 and CDR2 are MNHEY and SVGEGT. Trimming pared 11 bases from V and 7 bases from J, leaving 15 bases between. CDR3 size: 12 residues. The CDR3 DNA is TGTGCCGGCTCGACGCGGGAAAATGAGCAGTTCTTC. It is translated as CAGSTRENEQFF.

In its sample, this clonotype was seen many times. The gene calls are TRBV6-5 and TRBJ2-1; 9 nucleotides line up with TRBD1. Germline V lookup: CDR1 MNHEY, CDR2 SVGAGI. This CDR3 is 16 amino acids long. The J segment lost 9 bases and the V segment lost 2 bases, leaving 11 bases of the junction unmatched. CDR3 loop: CASSYGGTGSVSEQFF. The CDR3 DNA reads TGTGCCAGCAGTTACGGCGGGACAGGGAGTGTCAGTGAGCAGTTCTTC.

This clonotype was seen ten or more times. V is TRBV11-2 and J is TRBJ2-3, with TRBD2 as a possible D gene (6 bases). V was clipped by 5 bases and J by 1 base, with 19 bases between them. Per germline, CDR1 SGHAT and CDR2 FQNNGV. CDR3 size: 17 residues. CDR3 protein: CASSRVGSGAGTDTQYF. The CDR3 nucleotides read TGTGCCAGCAGCAGAGTTGGGTCGGGAGCAGGCACAGATACGCAGTATTTT.

A word on this clonotype: This may arise from a read error, as a much more abundant clone is one base away. The chain is built from TRBV6-5 and TRBJ2-7; 8 bases line up with TRBD1. The germline V gene has CDR1 MNHEY and CDR2 SVGAGI. This CDR3 contains 13 residues. The CDR3 sequence is CAGSGQGYNEQYF. Written as DNA, the CDR3 is TGTGCCGGCAGCGGACAGGGCTACAACGAGCAGTACTTC.

This clonotype has more than one count but fewer than ten. This chain uses TRBV6-6 with TRBJ2-1, with 11 bases aligning to TRBD2. Trimming removed 5 bases from V and 7 bases from J; junction bases left unmatched: 4. Germline CDR1 and CDR2: MNHNY and SVGAGI (reference sequence). The CDR3 runs to 14 residues. DNA of the CDR3: TGTGCCAGCAGTGGACTAGCGGGCCAGAATGAGCAGTTCTTC. Translation: CASSGLAGQNEQFF.

In this sample, this clonotype turned up many times. The rearrangement joins TRBV6-5 to TRBJ1-2; 9 nucleotides align to TRBD1. CDR3 length: 15 residues. Germline lookup yields CDR1 MNHEY and CDR2 SVGAGI. V trimming: 6 bases; J trimming: 6 bases; junction bases outside the gene matches: 11. The CDR3 spells CASRAVTGTGNGYTF. CDR3 DNA: TGTGCCAGCAGGGCCGTAACCGGGACAGGGAATGGCTACACCTTC.

Concerning this clonotype itself: One base away lies a much larger clone, so this may be a sequencing read error. The chain employs TRBV12-3 or TRBV12-4 and TRBJ2-1, with D tentatively TRBD2 (5 bases). The CDR3 is 15 amino acids. The CDR3 DNA reads TGTGTCAGCAGTTTAGCGCTGGCTAGCAAGAATGAGCAGTTCTTC. Protein sequence: CVSSLALASKNEQFF.

As for this clonotype: The junction does not match germline at one end; this may be a read error. The chain links TRBV11-1 to TRBJ1-1, with D perhaps TRBD1 (6 bases). From germline, CDR1 is SGHAT and CDR2 FQDESV (reference sequence). The CDR3 extends over 13 amino acids. The CDR3 bases are TGTGGCAGCAGGTCCCTGACAGGCTTTGAAGCTTTCTTT. Its translation: CGSRSLTGFEAFF.

The CDR3 nucleotides are TGTGCCAGCAGTTTAGAAGGGGGGCCTACTGAGCAGTTCTTC. Amino acid sequence: CASSLEGGPTEQFF. The V and J genes are TRBV12-3 or TRBV12-4 and TRBJ2-1; D possibly matches TRBD1 or TRBD2 (6 bases each). V was cut by 1 base and J by 9 bases, with 13 bases left in between. This CDR3 region has 14 residues.

The table lists this clonotype with a few counts. The chain combines TRBV10-3 with TRBJ2-5, with D perhaps assigned TRBD1 or TRBD2 (6 bases each). Trimming took off 6 bases at V and 4 bases at J, with 12 bases between the two ends. CDR3 length: 13 amino acids. Germline V CDR1 and CDR2: ENHRY, SYGVKD. The CDR3 region has the DNA TGTGCCATCAGCGCGGGACAACCAGAGACCCAGTACTTC. Protein: CAISAGQPETQYF.

This clonotype appeared once. One end of the junction is discordant with germline, which a read error may explain. V is TRBV6-5 and J is TRBJ1-3; no firm D call. Per the germline V gene, CDR1 is MNHEY and CDR2 is SVGAGI. There are 15 residues in the CDR3. In nucleotides, the CDR3 is TGTGCCAACAGTTACTCGTATAGGCCTGGAAACACCATATATTTT. This gives the protein CANSYSYRPGNTIYF.

This clonotype has just a few counts. The chain carries TRBV28 and TRBJ2-1; possible D gene TRBD2, 5 bases. The germline V gene has CDR1 MDHEN and CDR2 SYDVKM. V was pared by 6 bases and J by 0 bases, with 15 bases between. The CDR3 contains 16 residues. CDR3 DNA: TGTGCCAGCAGCCGGACTCTCCTAATCTCCTACAATGAGCAGTTCTTC. Translating gives CASSRTLLISYNEQFF.

Regarding this clonotype: The conserved phenylalanine or tryptophan is not found at the CDR3 terminus, so this likely reflects a read error. The J gene is TRBJ2-7, the V gene TRBV5-5; D assignment may be TRBD1 or TRBD2 (5 bases each). The germline V gene has CDR1 SGHKS and CDR2 YYEKEE (reference sequence). V lost 0 bases, J lost 4 bases, and 14 bases lay in between. The CDR3 is 15 residues long. CDR3 region: CASSLADSGIYEQYI. As DNA, the CDR3 is TGTGCCAGCAGCTTGGCGGACTCAGGGATTTACGAGCAGTACATC.

Remarks on this clonotype: This may be a read error, as it is one base from a much larger clone. The genes are TRBV6-2 or TRBV6-3 and TRBJ2-7; 12 bases are a match to TRBD2. Germline V lookup: CDR1 MNHEY, CDR2 SVGEGT. The CDR3 length is 13 residues. CDR3 sequence reads: CASSWTSGNEQHF. In DNA form, the CDR3 reads TGTGCCAGCAGCTGGACTAGCGGGAACGAGCAGCACTTC.